Presented here are 15 T cell receptor beta chains from one specimen sequenced in a study of response to subunit inactivated influenza vaccine. From the RT-PCR reads, TCRdb called clonotypes with MiXCR, one entry per CDR3 protein. The data hold over 400,000 distinct CDR3 sequences, with 13% observed a single time. This specimen consisted of PBMCs from blood, obtained about 6 weeks after vaccination. The source of these receptors is a man aged 50 to 59 who received an inactivated influenza vaccine.

This clonotype was counted at least ten times. The V gene is TRBV3-1, the J gene TRBJ2-5; D remains unclear. Looked up from germline, CDR1 is LGHDT and CDR2 is YNNKEL (reference sequence). The CDR3 contains 14 residues. V was clipped by 0 bases and J by 6 bases, with 11 bases between them. The chain's CDR3 is CASSQDPRTKTQYF. CDR3 nucleotide sequence: TGTGCCAGCAGCCAAGACCCTAGGACGAAGACCCAGTACTTC.

This clonotype was seen a few times. This chain uses TRBV7-2 with TRBJ2-7; no reliable D call. This CDR3 is 16 amino acids long. Germline V lookup: CDR1 SGHTA, CDR2 FQGNSA. Trimming stripped 5 bases from V and 0 bases from J, with 17 bases between. The DNA for the CDR3 is TGTGCCAGCAGCATAGGTGACTCCTTAGGCTCCTACGAGCAGTACTTC. Translation: CASSIGDSLGSYEQYF.

The V gene is TRBV25-1, the J gene TRBJ2-1, with D tentatively TRBD1 or TRBD2 (5 bases each). CDR1 MGHDK and CDR2 SYGVNS come from the germline V gene. Trimming stripped 5 bases from V and 1 base from J, with 12 bases between. CDR3 length equals 15 residues. CDR3 nucleotide sequence: TGTGCCAGCAGTCCGGGCGAGGGGTCCTACAATGAGCAGTTCTTC. It codes for CASSPGEGSYNEQFF.

The V and J genes are TRBV12-3 or TRBV12-4 and TRBJ2-3, with 12 positions matching TRBD2. V was clipped by 6 bases and J by 7 bases; unmatched bases: 11. This CDR3 contains 16 residues. The CDR3 DNA reads as TGTGCCAGCAGCATCGGGACTAGCGGGTCCCTCTATACGCAGTATTTT. Translation: CASSIGTSGSLYTQYF.

This clonotype occurred a few times. The V and J genes are TRBV5-1 and TRBJ2-7, with D maybe TRBD2 (8 bases). This CDR3 contains 15 residues. V was trimmed by 4 bases and J by 3 bases, leaving 17 bases between them. Germline V CDR1 and CDR2: SGHRS, YFSETQ. The CDR3 reads CASSPGGTDYYEQYF. CDR3 in DNA: TGCGCCAGCAGCCCGGGGGGGACAGATTACTACGAGCAGTACTTC.

The chain joins TRBV27 to TRBJ2-7; the match to TRBD1 covers 7 bases. V shed 0 bases, J shed 4 bases, and the junction held 6 bases outside the gene matches. The CDR3 has 15 amino acids. In germline, CDR1 is MNHEY, CDR2 SMNVEV (reference sequence). CDR3 sequence reads: CASSLSGTDPYEQYF. The CDR3 nucleotides read TGTGCCAGCAGTTTATCGGGGACAGATCCTTACGAGCAGTACTTC.

There are many counts of this clonotype. This chain connects TRBV6-4 to TRBJ2-2; 15 bases match TRBD2. Germline V gene data show CDR1 as MRHNA and CDR2 as SNTAGT. The CDR3 loop spans 21 amino acids. The V and J ends lost 5 bases and 4 bases, in that order; junction bases with no gene match: 17. The CDR3 region is CASSPRTSGRVSGSRTGELFF. The CDR3 nucleotides are TGTGCCAGCAGTCCTCGGACTAGCGGGAGGGTTAGTGGTTCGCGCACCGGGGAGCTGTTTTTT.

This clonotype was counted at least ten times. This sequence joins TRBV11-2 and TRBJ2-3; 9 nucleotides agree with TRBD1. CDR1 SGHAT and CDR2 FQNNGV come from the germline V gene. Unmatched junction bases numbered 9, after V lost 1 base and J lost 1 base. The CDR3 runs 18 residues. CDR3 sequence reads: CASSLVGVGQGGTDTQYF. The CDR3 DNA sequence: TGTGCCAGCAGCTTAGTTGGCGTGGGACAGGGAGGCACAGATACGCAGTATTTT. Full variable domain (remainder filled in from reference TRBV11-2 and TRBJ2-3): EAGVAQSPRYKIIEKRQSVAFWCNPISGHATLYWYQQILGQGPKLLIQFQNNGVVDDSQLPKDRFSAERLKGVDSTLKIQPAKLEDSAVYLCASSLVGVGQGGTDTQYFGPGTRLTVL.

In this sample, this clonotype turned up a few times. This chain links TRBV15 with TRBJ2-7; D gene unclear. Trimming took off 0 bases at V and 1 base at J, with 7 bases between the two ends. Germline-derived CDR1 and CDR2 are LNHNV and YYDKDF (reference sequence). The CDR3 has 14 residues. This CDR3 is CATSRESWSYEQYF. The DNA for the CDR3 is TGTGCCACCAGCAGAGAAAGTTGGTCCTACGAGCAGTACTTC.

This clonotype was seen more than once but under ten times. The chain recombines TRBV12-3 or TRBV12-4 with TRBJ1-2; maybe TRBD1 (5 bases). The CDR3 consists of 13 residues. Trimming took 3 bases from V and 8 from J, leaving 13 bases between them. The CDR3 region is CASSLQGVKGYTF. CDR3 coding DNA: TGTGCCAGCAGTTTGCAAGGGGTTAAAGGCTACACCTTC.

As to this clonotype: A much larger clone differs by one base, so this may be a read error. The CDR3 nucleotides are TGCAGTGCTAGACAGGGGAGCTCCTACGAGCAGTACTTC. This gives the protein CSARQGSSYEQYF. V usage is TRBV20-1 and J usage is TRBJ2-7, with D perhaps matching TRBD1 (6 bases). Germline CDR1 DFQATT, CDR2 SNEGSKA (reference sequence). Trimming left V 2 bases short and J 0 bases short, with 8 bases between. The CDR3 is 13 amino acids.

The rearrangement uses TRBV5-1 and TRBJ1-1; 9 nucleotides agree with TRBD1. CDR3 size: 14 residues. J gave up 5 bases and V 3 bases, and 5 bases lay outside the gene matches. From germline, CDR1 is SGHRS and CDR2 YFSETQ. CDR3 coding DNA: TGCGCCAGCAGCTCGGACAGGGGAGTTACTGAAGCTTTCTTT. It encodes CASSSDRGVTEAFF.

The V gene is TRBV20-1, the J gene TRBJ1-2, with unresolved D. Per the germline V gene, CDR1 is DFQATT and CDR2 is SNEGSKA (reference sequence). Between the trimmed V and J ends, which lost 5 bases and 6 bases, there was a span of 10 bases. The CDR3 covers 11 residues. The CDR3 sequence: CSAPGGHGYTF. Here the CDR3 DNA reads TGCAGTGCTCCGGGAGGTCATGGCTACACCTTC.

This rearrangement joins TRBV7-2 to TRBJ2-2; D remains ambiguous. Germline V gene sequence: CDR1 SGHTA, CDR2 FQGNSA. The CDR3 contains 15 residues. The V end was cut by 1 base, the J end by 1 base, with 7 bases between. The chain's CDR3 is CASSLVPVNTGELFF. CDR3 coding DNA: TGTGCCAGCAGCTTAGTCCCAGTGAACACCGGGGAGCTGTTTTTT. The full variable domain, in which reference TRBV7-2 and TRBJ2-2 provide the parts outside the CDR3, is GAGVSQSPSNKVTEKGKDVELRCDPISGHTALYWYRQSLGQGLEFLIYFQGNSAPDKSGLPSDRFSAERTGGSVSTLTIQRTQQEDSAVYLCASSLVPVNTGELFFGEGSRLTVL.

This clonotype has only a few counts. The J gene is TRBJ2-7, the V gene TRBV6-5, with 9 bases aligning to TRBD1. The CDR3 contains 15 residues. The J segment lost 2 bases and the V segment lost 5 bases, leaving 7 bases of the junction unmatched. The germline V gene has CDR1 MNHEY and CDR2 SVGAGI. CDR3 in amino acids: CASSHPGTGTYEQYF. The CDR3 DNA reads as TGTGCCAGCAGTCACCCCGGGACAGGGACCTACGAGCAGTACTTC.